Listed here are 18 T cell receptor beta chains from one sample, sequenced in a study of blood T cell repertoires in COVID-19. Sequencing was performed with immunoSEQ multiplex PCR; in TCRdb, only in-frame clones are kept and a portion is missing. The sample contains roughly 240,000 clones, about 87% of which appear only once. Sample: PBMCs or T cells enriched from blood (not recorded which). All receptors derive from a man aged 50 to 60 who had been exposed to COVID-19.

The chain combines TRBV12-3 or TRBV12-4 with TRBJ1-4; a possible D gene is TRBD1 (5 bases). The V end lost 7 bases, the J end lost 7 bases, and 13 bases lay between the germline ends. The CDR3 has 13 residues. CDR3 residues: CASMGQLGEKLFF. CDR3 in DNA: TGTGCCAGCATGGGGCAGTTAGGTGAAAAACTGTTTTTT.

This CDR3 is CASSQTRTRGSGTQYF. CDR3 nucleotide sequence: TGCGCCAGCAGTCAAACTCGGACTAGGGGGTCGGGCACCCAGTACTTC. The gene calls are TRBV4-1 and TRBJ2-5; a possible D gene is TRBD2 (7 bases). The CDR3 length is 16 residues. The germline V gene has CDR1 MGHRA and CDR2 YSYEKL. Trimming took 6 bases from V and 8 from J, leaving 25 bases between them.

The genes are TRBV18 and TRBJ1-1, with a possible D match to TRBD1 (6 bases). Germline-derived CDR1 and CDR2 are KGHSH and LQKENI. The CDR3 contains 14 residues. The V gene lost 6 bases and the J gene lost 7 bases, with 18 bases spanning the gap. The DNA for the CDR3 is TGTGCCAGCTCCCCCGGAGGGGGGGGCGATGAAGCTTTCTTT. Protein: CASSPGGGGDEAFF. Complete variable domain (other parts from reference TRBV18 and TRBJ1-1): NAGVMQNPRHLVRRRGQEARLRCSPMKGHSHVYWYRQLPEEGLKFMVYLQKENIIDESGMPKERFSAEFPKEGPSILRIQQVVRGDSAAYFCASSPGGGGDEAFFGQGTRLTVV.

The CDR3 DNA reads TGTGCCAGCATCCCCCCGCCCCGAAGACTAGCGGGAGGTCCAGGGGGAGAGACCCAGTACTTC. This sequence encodes CASIPPPRRLAGGPGGETQYF. V is TRBV27 and J is TRBJ2-5, with 13 bases matching TRBD2. Germline CDR1 is MNHEY and CDR2 is SMNVEV (reference sequence). V lost 7 bases and J lost 4; bases outside the gene matches: 24. CDR3 length: 21 amino acids.

The chain joins TRBV14 to TRBJ2-5; no clear D gene. The CDR3 has 14 amino acids. V was pared by 0 bases and J by 0 bases, with 5 bases between. The germline CDR1 and CDR2 sequences are SGHDN and FVKESK. The CDR3 nucleotides read TGTGCCAGCAGCCAAGATCTTTACCAAGAGACCCAGTACTTC. Protein sequence: CASSQDLYQETQYF. The entire variable domain, with the rest obtained from reference TRBV14 and TRBJ2-5, is as follows: EAGVTQFPSHSVIEKGQTVTLRCDPISGHDNLYWYRRVMGKEIKFLLHFVKESKQDESGMPNNRFLAERTGGTYSTLKVQPAELEDSGVYFCASSQDLYQETQYFGPGTRLLVL.

This clone was seen repeatedly, ten times or more. The V gene is TRBV6-5, the J gene TRBJ2-1, with 7 nucleotides matching TRBD1. Germline V gene sequence: CDR1 MNHEY, CDR2 SVGAGI. V trimming: 9 bases; J trimming: 3 bases; junction bases outside the gene matches: 11. The CDR3 spans 15 residues. The CDR3 here is CARIVQGNDYNEQFF. CDR3 in DNA: TGTGCCAGGATAGTACAGGGGAATGACTACAATGAGCAGTTCTTC.

V usage is TRBV2 and J usage is TRBJ1-2; 8 bases map to TRBD1. This CDR3 has 13 residues. V shed 6 bases, J shed 6 bases, and the junction held 6 bases outside the gene matches. Germline-derived CDR1 and CDR2 are SNHLY and FYNNEI. The CDR3 DNA reads TGTGCCAGCAGGCAGGGGGCTTCACATGGCTACACCTTC. It translates to CASRQGASHGYTF.

The V call is TRBV19, the J call TRBJ1-2; 10 bases line up with TRBD1. Trimming at V came to 6 bases and at J to 8 bases, leaving 6 bases not matched to a gene. The CDR3 has 13 residues. Germline CDR1 LNHDA, CDR2 SQIVND (reference sequence). The CDR3: CASRRQGADGYTF. The CDR3 region has the DNA TGTGCCAGTAGGAGACAGGGGGCTGACGGCTACACCTTC. Drawing the rest from reference TRBV19 and TRBJ1-2, the complete variable domain is DGGITQSPKYLFRKEGQNVTLSCEQNLNHDAMYWYRQDPGQGLRLIYYSQIVNDFQKGDIAEGYSVSREKKESFPLTVTSAQKNPTAFYLCASRRQGADGYTFGSGTRLTVV.

V usage is TRBV24-1 and J usage is TRBJ2-2, with a tentative D call TRBD1 (5 bases). The germline CDR1 and CDR2 sequences are KGHDR and SFDVKD. This CDR3 contains 17 residues. The V and J ends lost 4 bases and 7 bases respectively, with 21 bases between them. CDR3: CATSDTIGQIKGGELFF. CDR3 in DNA: TGTGCCACCAGTGACACCATAGGACAAATCAAGGGCGGGGAGCTGTTTTTT.

The rearrangement joins TRBV5-5 to TRBJ1-1, with a tentative D call TRBD1 (6 bases). This CDR3 contains 14 residues. Germline CDR1 SGHKS, CDR2 YYEKEE (reference sequence). Deletions cut 4 bases from V and 0 bases from J, with 10 bases between. CDR3 region: CASSGGPMNTEAFF. The CDR3 bases are TGTGCCAGCAGCGGGGGCCCAATGAACACTGAAGCTTTCTTT.

The chain joins TRBV15 to TRBJ1-5; D might be TRBD1 (5 bases). The CDR3 loop spans 16 amino acids. The V end was cut by 0 bases, the J end by 0 bases, with 9 bases between. The germline V gene encodes CDR1 LNHNV and CDR2 YYDKDF (reference sequence). The CDR3 DNA is TGTGCCACCAGCAGAGATAGAACAGGTAGCAATCAGCCCCAGCATTTT. This gives the protein CATSRDRTGSNQPQHF.

V is TRBV11-3 and J is TRBJ2-7; TRBD1 might be the D (6 bases). Germline CDR1 SGHNT, CDR2 YENEEA. Trimming shortened V by 5 bases and J by 0 bases, and 11 bases separated the two germline ends. The CDR3 consists of 14 residues. CDR3 loop: CASSIGQSSYEQYV. DNA for the CDR3: TGTGCCAGCAGCATAGGACAGAGCTCCTACGAGCAGTACGTC.

V usage is TRBV7-8 and J usage is TRBJ2-1; D may be TRBD2 (7 bases). V was cut by 5 bases and J by 7 bases, with 21 bases left in between. Germline loops: CDR1 SGHVS, CDR2 FQNEAQ. The CDR3 is made up of 16 amino acids. The CDR3 coding sequence is TGTGCCAGCAGCCGCCGAAGGGGGGAGGGTGTGAATGAGCAGTTCTTC. It encodes CASSRRRGEGVNEQFF. Complete variable domain (other parts from reference TRBV7-8 and TRBJ2-1): GAGVSQSPRYKVAKRGQDVALRCDPISGHVSLFWYQQALGQGPEFLTYFQNEAQLDKSGLPSDRFFAERPEGSVSTLKIQRTQQEDSAVYLCASSRRRGEGVNEQFFGPGTRLTVL.

This rearrangement joins TRBV28 to TRBJ1-1; perhaps TRBD1 as D (5 bases). The CDR3 has 13 amino acids. Germline CDR1 MDHEN, CDR2 SYDVKM. V lost 5 bases to trimming and J lost 4 bases, with 11 bases between them. CDR3 sequence (DNA): TGTGCCAGCAGTCTGCTCAGGGCCACTGAAGCTTTCTTT. Amino acids: CASSLLRATEAFF.

In its sample, this clone was seen once. This chain joins TRBV9 and TRBJ1-2; weak D call: TRBD1 (5 bases). Trimming stripped 0 bases from V and 6 bases from J, with 15 bases between. Germline-derived CDR1 and CDR2 are SGDLS and YYNGEE. The CDR3 has 15 residues. In nucleotides, the CDR3 is TGTGCCAGCAGCGTAGCCCCAGCAGGGTCGGATGGCTACACCTTC. This sequence encodes CASSVAPAGSDGYTF.

This chain connects TRBV28 to TRBJ1-5; D perhaps matches TRBD1 (6 bases). Germline assignment: CDR1 MDHEN and CDR2 SYDVKM. V was pared by 10 bases and J by 9 bases, with 19 bases between. The CDR3 totals 13 residues. The CDR3 region has the DNA TGTGCCACCTACGGGACATCCTATCGGCCCCAGCATTTT. Its translation is CATYGTSYRPQHF.

This chain joins TRBV7-9 and TRBJ2-7; D perhaps matches TRBD1 (5 bases). The CDR3 loop spans 13 amino acids. Germline V gene lookup returns CDR1 SEHNR and CDR2 FQNEAQ (reference sequence). V gave up 0 bases and J gave up 4 bases, with 7 bases separating them. CDR3 amino acids: CASSLAAGYEQYV. CDR3 bases: TGTGCCAGCAGCTTAGCGGCAGGGTACGAGCAGTACGTC.

The rearrangement links TRBV9 to TRBJ1-1; no firm D call. Trimming stripped 1 base from V and 4 bases from J, with 8 bases between. This CDR3 contains 13 residues. Germline V gene data show CDR1 as SGDLS and CDR2 as YYNGEE. The CDR3 loop reads CASSVLSGTEAFF. CDR3 nucleotide sequence: TGTGCCAGCAGCGTATTGTCGGGCACTGAAGCTTTCTTT.